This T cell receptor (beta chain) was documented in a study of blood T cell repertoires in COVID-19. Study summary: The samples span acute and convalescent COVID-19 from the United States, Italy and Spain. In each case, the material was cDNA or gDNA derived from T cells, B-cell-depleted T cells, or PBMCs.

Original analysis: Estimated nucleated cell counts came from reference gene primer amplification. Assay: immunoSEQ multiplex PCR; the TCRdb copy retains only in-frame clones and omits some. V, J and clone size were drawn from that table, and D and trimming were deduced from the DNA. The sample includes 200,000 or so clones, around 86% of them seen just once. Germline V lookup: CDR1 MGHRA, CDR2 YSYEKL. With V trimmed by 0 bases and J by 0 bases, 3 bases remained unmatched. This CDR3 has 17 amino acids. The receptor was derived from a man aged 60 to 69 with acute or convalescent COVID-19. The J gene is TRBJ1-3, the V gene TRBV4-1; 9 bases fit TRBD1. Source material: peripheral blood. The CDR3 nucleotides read TGCGCCAGCAGCCAAGAGAGGACAGGGGTCTCTGGAAACACCATATATTTT. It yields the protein CASSQERTGVSGNTIYF.